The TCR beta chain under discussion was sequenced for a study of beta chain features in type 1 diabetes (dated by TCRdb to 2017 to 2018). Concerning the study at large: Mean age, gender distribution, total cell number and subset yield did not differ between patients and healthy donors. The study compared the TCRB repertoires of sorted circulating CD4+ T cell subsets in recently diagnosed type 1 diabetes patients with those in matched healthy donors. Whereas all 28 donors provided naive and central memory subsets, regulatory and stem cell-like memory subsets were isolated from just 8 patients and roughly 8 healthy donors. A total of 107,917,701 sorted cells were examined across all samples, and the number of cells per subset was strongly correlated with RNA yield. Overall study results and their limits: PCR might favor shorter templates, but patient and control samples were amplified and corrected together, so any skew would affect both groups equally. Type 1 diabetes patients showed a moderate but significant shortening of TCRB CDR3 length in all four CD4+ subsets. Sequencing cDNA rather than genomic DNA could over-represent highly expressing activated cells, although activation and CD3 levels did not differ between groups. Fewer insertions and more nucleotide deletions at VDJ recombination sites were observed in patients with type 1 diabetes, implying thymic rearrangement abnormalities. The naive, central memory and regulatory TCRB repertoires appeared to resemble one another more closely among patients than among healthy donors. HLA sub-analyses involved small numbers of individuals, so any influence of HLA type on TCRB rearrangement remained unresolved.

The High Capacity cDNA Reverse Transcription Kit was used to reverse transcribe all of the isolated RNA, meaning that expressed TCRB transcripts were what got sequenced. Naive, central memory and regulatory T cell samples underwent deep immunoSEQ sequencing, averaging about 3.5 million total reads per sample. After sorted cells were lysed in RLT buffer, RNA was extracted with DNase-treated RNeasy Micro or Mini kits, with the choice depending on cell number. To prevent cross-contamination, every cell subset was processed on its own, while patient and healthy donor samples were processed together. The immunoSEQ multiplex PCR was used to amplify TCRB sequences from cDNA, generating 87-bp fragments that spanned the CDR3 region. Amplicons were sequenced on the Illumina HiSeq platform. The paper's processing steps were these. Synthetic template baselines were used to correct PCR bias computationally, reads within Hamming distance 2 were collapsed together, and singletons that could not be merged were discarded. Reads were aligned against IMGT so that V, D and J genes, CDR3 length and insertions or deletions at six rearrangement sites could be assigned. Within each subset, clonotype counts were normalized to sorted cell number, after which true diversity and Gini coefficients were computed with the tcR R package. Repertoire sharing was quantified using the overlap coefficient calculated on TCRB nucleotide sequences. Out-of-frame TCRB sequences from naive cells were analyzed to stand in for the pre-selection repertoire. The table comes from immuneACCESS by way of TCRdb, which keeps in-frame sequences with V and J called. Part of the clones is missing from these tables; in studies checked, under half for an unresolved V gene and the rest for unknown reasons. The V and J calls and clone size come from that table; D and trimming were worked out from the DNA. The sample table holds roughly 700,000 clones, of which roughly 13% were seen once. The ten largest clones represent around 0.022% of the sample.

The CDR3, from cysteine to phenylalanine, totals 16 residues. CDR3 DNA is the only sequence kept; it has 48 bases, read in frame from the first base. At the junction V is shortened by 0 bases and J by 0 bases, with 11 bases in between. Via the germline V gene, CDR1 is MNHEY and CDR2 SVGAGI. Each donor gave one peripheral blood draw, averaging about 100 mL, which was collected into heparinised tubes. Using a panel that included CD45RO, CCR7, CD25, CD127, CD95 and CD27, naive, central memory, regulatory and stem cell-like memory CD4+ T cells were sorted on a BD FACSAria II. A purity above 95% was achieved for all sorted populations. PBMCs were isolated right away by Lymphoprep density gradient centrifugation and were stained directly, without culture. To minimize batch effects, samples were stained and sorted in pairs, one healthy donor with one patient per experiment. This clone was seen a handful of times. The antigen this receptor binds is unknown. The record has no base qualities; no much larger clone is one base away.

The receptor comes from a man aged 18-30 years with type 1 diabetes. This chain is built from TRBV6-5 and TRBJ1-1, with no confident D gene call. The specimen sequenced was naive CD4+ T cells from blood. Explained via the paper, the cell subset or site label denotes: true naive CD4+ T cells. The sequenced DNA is TGTGCCAGCAGTTACTCGACTACAGCCGTGAACACTGAAGCTTTCTTT. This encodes CASSYSTTAVNTEAFF.